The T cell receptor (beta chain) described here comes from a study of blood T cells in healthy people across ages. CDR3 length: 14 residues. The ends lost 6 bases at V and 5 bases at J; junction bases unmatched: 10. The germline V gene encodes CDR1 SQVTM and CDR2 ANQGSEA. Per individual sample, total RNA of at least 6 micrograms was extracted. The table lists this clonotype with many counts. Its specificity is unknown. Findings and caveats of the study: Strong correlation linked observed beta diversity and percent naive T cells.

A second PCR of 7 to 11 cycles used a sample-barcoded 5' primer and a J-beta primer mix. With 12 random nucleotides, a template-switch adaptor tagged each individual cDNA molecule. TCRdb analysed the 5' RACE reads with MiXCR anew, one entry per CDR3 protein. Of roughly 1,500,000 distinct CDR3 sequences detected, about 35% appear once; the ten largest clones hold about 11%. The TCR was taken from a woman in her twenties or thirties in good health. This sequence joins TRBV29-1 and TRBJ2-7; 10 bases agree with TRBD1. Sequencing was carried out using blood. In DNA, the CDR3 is TGCAGCGTCCCCGGGACAGGGGCCTGGGACGAGCAGTACTTC. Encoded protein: CSVPGTGAWDEQYF.